One and the same sample provided the 22 T cell receptor beta chains below, sequenced in a study of CD8+CD57+ T cells in acquired aplastic anemia. Sequencing was done on patients that had shown CD8+CD57+ cell expansion by flow cytometry. The study profiled TCR beta VDJ and CDR3 using genomic DNA as template. TCRdb itself ran the reads through MiXCR, one entry per CDR3 protein. This table has about 120,000 distinct CDR3 sequences, 45% to 60% appearing once. Sequenced material: sorted CD4+, CD8+, or CD8+CD57+ T cells (not recorded which) from PBMCs. The receptors originated from a human donor with aplastic anemia.

The genes are TRBV20-1 and TRBJ1-5, with 10 bases fitting TRBD1. With 7 bases clipped from V and 0 bases from J, the junction kept 6 bases outside the gene matches. The germline gives CDR1 DFQATT, CDR2 SNEGSKA (reference sequence). The CDR3 sequence is 15 residues long. The CDR3 DNA is TGCAGTGTCCGGACAGGGGGAAGTAGCAATCAGCCCCAGCATTTT. It is translated as CSVRTGGSSNQPQHF.

This chain connects TRBV29-1 to TRBJ2-1; 11 positions agree with TRBD2. This CDR3 comprises 15 residues. Germline values: CDR1 SQVTM, CDR2 ANQGSEA. V shed 4 bases, J shed 9 bases, and the junction held 11 bases outside the gene matches. CDR3 residues: CSVVNCGLAGGEQFF. The CDR3 bases are TGCAGCGTTGTCAACTGCGGCCTAGCGGGGGGTGAGCAGTTCTTC.

This clonotype was seen ten or more times. The rearrangement joins TRBV19 to TRBJ2-7, with D possibly being TRBD1 (5 bases). Germline-derived CDR1 and CDR2 are LNHDA and SQIVND (reference sequence). CDR3 length: 13 amino acids. Trimming shortened V by 4 bases and J by 3 bases, and 10 bases separated the two germline ends. The CDR3 is CASSNRLDYEQYF. The CDR3 region has the DNA TGTGCCAGTAGTAACAGGTTGGACTACGAGCAGTACTTC.

This clonotype was counted many times. The chain employs TRBV12-3 or TRBV12-4 and TRBJ2-7; TRBD2 might be the D (5 bases). V was pared by 5 bases and J by 4 bases, with 12 bases between. The CDR3 spans 13 residues. CDR3 region: CASSSGYGYEQYF. DNA for the CDR3: TGTGCCAGCAGTAGCGGATACGGGTACGAGCAGTACTTC.

The J gene is TRBJ2-1, the V gene TRBV5-1, with 7 bases matching TRBD2. V lost 2 bases and J lost 5; bases outside the gene matches: 7. Germline values: CDR1 SGHRS, CDR2 YFSETQ. This CDR3 region has 15 residues. CDR3 sequence reads: CASSFAGVGDNEQFF. CDR3 bases: TGCGCCAGCAGCTTTGCGGGAGTGGGTGACAATGAGCAGTTCTTC.

The gene calls are TRBV7-8 and TRBJ2-3; 10 positions match TRBD2. V was clipped by 2 bases and J by 1 base; unmatched bases: 3. The germline V gene has CDR1 SGHVS and CDR2 FQNEAQ. The CDR3 loop spans 16 amino acids. In DNA form, the CDR3 reads TGTGCCAGCAGCTTAAGGAGCGGGGGGGGCACAGATACGCAGTATTTT. Translating gives CASSLRSGGGTDTQYF.

J is TRBJ2-2 and V is TRBV20-1; D unresolved. Germline CDR1 and CDR2: DFQATT and SNEGSKA (reference sequence). The CDR3 is 9 amino acids. V gave up 5 bases and J gave up 9 bases, with 4 bases separating them. CDR3 coding DNA: TGCAGTGCTCACAGGGAGCTGTTTTTT. Amino acid sequence: CSAHRELFF.

Comments on this clonotype: One junction end disagrees with the germline gene, perhaps due to a read error. This chain connects TRBV10-3 to TRBJ1-3; D call uncertain. Germline CDR1 reads ENHRY; CDR2 reads SYGVKD. The CDR3 consists of 14 residues. Written as DNA, the CDR3 is TGTGCCATCAGCCGGACGTCTTCTGGAAAAACCATATATTTT. This translates into CAISRTSSGKTIYF.

V and J are TRBV7-9 and TRBJ2-5, with 7 bases aligning to TRBD2. In germline, CDR1 is SEHNR, CDR2 FQNEAQ (reference sequence). CDR3 size: 15 residues. V lost 1 base to trimming and J lost 3 bases; unmatched junction nucleotides: 5. CDR3 DNA sequence: TGTGCCAGCAGCTTAGTAGCCAGCGGGGAAGAGACCCAGTACTTC. It specifies CASSLVASGEETQYF.

This clonotype occurred many times. The chain is built from TRBV12-3 or TRBV12-4 and TRBJ1-1, with D possibly matching TRBD1 (5 bases). V was shortened by 3 bases and J by 6 bases, with 8 bases between the two germline ends. The CDR3 runs to 12 residues. The CDR3 is CASSFGGAEAFF. DNA of the CDR3: TGTGCCAGCAGTTTTGGGGGGGCTGAAGCTTTCTTT.

This clonotype was recorded only once. The chain uses TRBV2 and TRBJ1-1; no reliable D call. Germline V gene lookup returns CDR1 SNHLY and CDR2 FYNNEI. Trimming cost V 8 bases and J 0 bases, with 13 bases left between them. This CDR3 region has 14 residues. The CDR3 loop is CASGRFFMNTEAFF. For the CDR3, the DNA is TGTGCCAGCGGGCGGTTTTTTATGAACACTGAAGCTTTCTTT. Full variable domain (outside the CDR3, taken from reference TRBV2 and TRBJ1-1): EPEVTQTPSHQVTQMGQEVILRCVPISNHLYFYWYRQILGQKVEFLVSFYNNEISEKSEIFDDQFSVERPDGSNFTLKIRSTKLEDSAMYFCASGRFFMNTEAFFGQGTRLTVV.

The J gene is TRBJ2-3, the V gene TRBV3-1, with no clear D. Per the germline V gene, CDR1 is LGHDT and CDR2 is YNNKEL (reference sequence). The CDR3 runs to 16 residues. V lost 4 bases and J lost 8, with 22 bases in between. This chain's CDR3 is CASSRHPGPFFPTQYF. The DNA of the CDR3 is TGTGCCAGCAGCCGTCATCCCGGGCCCTTTTTTCCTACGCAGTATTTT.

This chain joins TRBV12-3 or TRBV12-4 and TRBJ1-5; unclear D gene. V lost 3 bases to trimming and J lost 5 bases, with 2 bases between them. The CDR3 is 11 amino acids. In DNA form, the CDR3 reads TGTGCCAGCAGTTTGCATCAGCCCCAGCATTTT. It codes for CASSLHQPQHF.

The chain is built from TRBV19 and TRBJ1-6; D is undetermined. The CDR3 loop spans 13 amino acids. V was trimmed by 6 bases and J by 7 bases, leaving 10 bases between them. The V gene's germline CDR1 is LNHDA and CDR2 SQIVND (reference sequence). CDR3 sequence: CASSGLGNSPLHF. The CDR3 DNA follows: TGTGCCAGTAGCGGCCTGGGGAATTCACCCCTCCACTTT.

This clonotype occurred many times. This chain connects TRBV6-5 to TRBJ2-1; tentatively, D is TRBD1 or TRBD2 (5 bases each). This CDR3 contains 15 residues. Looked up from germline, CDR1 is MNHEY and CDR2 is SVGAGI. V shed 0 bases and J shed 9 bases, with 15 bases lying between them. The chain's CDR3 is CASSYSMWDVGEQFF. Written as DNA, the CDR3 is TGTGCCAGCAGTTACTCGATGTGGGACGTCGGTGAGCAGTTCTTC.

The V and J genes are TRBV11-1 and TRBJ2-3; D is perhaps TRBD1 (5 bases). Germline CDR1 SGHAT, CDR2 FQDESV (reference sequence). The CDR3 is made up of 15 amino acids. V lost 8 bases and J lost 0, with 15 bases in between. CDR3 protein: CASPPPDRSTDTQYF. The DNA of the CDR3 is TGTGCCAGCCCGCCCCCTGACAGAAGCACAGATACGCAGTATTTT.

This clonotype has at least ten counts. The chain is built from TRBV5-1 and TRBJ2-1; D gene unclear. Trimming took off 0 bases at V and 8 bases at J, with 12 bases between the two ends. This CDR3 region has 14 residues. CDR1 is SGHRS and CDR2 is YFSETQ in the germline V gene. As DNA, the CDR3 is TGCGCCAGCAGCTTGGCCAGTTCCTCCGATGAGCAGTTCTTC. Amino acids: CASSLASSSDEQFF.

Points on this clonotype: At one end, the junction sequence differs from germline, possibly due to a read error. The chain carries TRBV15 and TRBJ2-5; tentatively, D is TRBD1 (5 bases). Germline V gene data show CDR1 as LNHNV and CDR2 as YYDKDF (reference sequence). The CDR3 covers 13 residues. CDR3 nucleotide sequence: TGTGCCACCAGCAGGCGCAGGGCAGAGACCCAGTATTTC. Residues: CATSRRRAETQYF. The whole variable domain, remainder taken from reference TRBV15 and TRBJ2-5, is DAMVIQNPRYQVTQFGKPVTLSCSQTLNHNVMYWYQQKSSQAPKLLFHYYDKDFNNEADTPDNFQSRRPNTSFCFLDIRSPGLGDTAMYLCATSRRRAETQYFGPGTRLLVL.

This clonotype came up once. The chain has TRBV29-1 and TRBJ2-5; D uncertain. This CDR3 is 13 amino acids long. In germline, CDR1 is SQVTM, CDR2 ANQGSEA. The germline V and J ends were trimmed by 3 bases and 5 bases, with 13 bases remaining between them. The CDR3 loop reads CSVDFGFGETQYF. The CDR3 nucleotides are TGCAGCGTTGATTTCGGGTTCGGGGAGACCCAGTACTTC.

The rearrangement uses TRBV7-9 and TRBJ1-1; no firm D call. The ends were cut back, 6 bases at V and 10 bases at J, with 12 bases in the middle. Germline V gene lookup returns CDR1 SEHNR and CDR2 FQNEAQ (reference sequence). This CDR3 spans 11 amino acids. CDR3 loop: CASSRTVGAFF. For the CDR3, the DNA is TGTGCCAGCAGTCGAACAGTCGGAGCTTTCTTT.

This clonotype was observed a few times. This chain joins TRBV6-5 and TRBJ2-2; D not resolved. V was pared by 2 bases and J by 5 bases, with 6 bases between. From germline, CDR1 is MNHEY and CDR2 SVGAGI. The CDR3 runs 13 residues. CDR3 loop: CASSYGRTGELFF. CDR3 nucleotides: TGTGCCAGCAGTTACGGCAGAACCGGGGAGCTGTTTTTT.

The rearrangement links TRBV6-1 to TRBJ1-1; the match to TRBD1 covers 7 bases. The germline CDR1 and CDR2 sequences are MNHNS and SASEGT. The V segment lost 8 bases and the J segment 3 bases; nucleotides outside the gene matches: 12. The CDR3 is 15 amino acids. The CDR3 reads CASDQTGRFDTEAFF. CDR3 nucleotide sequence: TGTGCCAGCGATCAGACAGGGAGGTTCGACACTGAAGCTTTCTTT.